The rows below give T cell receptor beta chains drawn from one sample of a study of cytomegalovirus exposure and HLA in healthy donors. Only in-frame clones appear in the TCRdb table, and some are missing; sequencing was by immunoSEQ multiplex PCR. The sample lists some 130,000 clones; approximately 61% were seen once. Sample: PBMCs. Receptors were obtained from a human donor in good health. The CDR3 runs from the conserved cysteine through the conserved F or W. A D gene is named only where the DNA matches it firmly. Size is omitted from some rows. Given values are once, few, many or a class for expanded clones.

J gene	clone size	V gene	D gene	CDR3 protein	CDR3 DNA
TRBJ2-1	few	TRBV7-3	TRBD2	CASSPGGVGEQFF	TGTGCCAGCAGCCCGGGGGGGGTCGGTGAGCAGTTCTTC
TRBJ2-7	.	TRBV20-1	.	CSASPGGEQYF	TGCAGTGCTAGTCCAGGGGGGGAGCAGTACTTC
TRBJ1-1	.	TRBV29-1	.	CSVARGEGAFF	TGCAGCGTTGCCAGGGGCGAGGGAGCTTTCTTT
TRBJ1-1	few	TRBV19	TRBD1	CASSAGGQGRTEAFF	TGTGCCAGTAGTGCGGGAGGACAGGGGCGAACTGAAGCTTTCTTT
TRBJ1-4	.	TRBV7-2	.	CASSEQGHANEKLFF	TGTGCCAGCAGCGAACAGGGACATGCTAATGAAAAACTGTTTTTT
TRBJ2-1	few	TRBV15	.	CATSRGLHSYNEQFF	TGTGCCACCAGCAGGGGACTCCACTCCTACAATGAGCAGTTCTTC
TRBJ2-2	.	TRBV28	TRBD2	CASSLVAGLTTGELFF	TGTGCCAGCAGTTTGGTAGCGGGCCTAACCACCGGGGAGCTGTTTTTT
TRBJ1-2	few	TRBV5-1	.	CASSSGQSYGYTF	TGCGCCAGCAGCTCCGGACAGTCTTATGGCTACACCTTC
TRBJ2-7	.	TRBV12-5	TRBD1	CASGGDRATQQYF	TGTGCTAGTGGTGGGGACAGAGCTACGCAGCAGTACTTC
TRBJ1-5	once	TRBV7-2	TRBD1	CASSLADRVSNQPQHF	TGTGCCAGCAGCTTAGCAGACAGGGTGAGCAATCAGCCCCAGCATTTT
TRBJ2-3	.	TRBV5-4	TRBD1	CASSGSGTGYAGAQYF	TGTGCCAGCAGCGGATCCGGGACAGGGTACGCAGGGGCGCAGTATTTT
TRBJ2-1	.	TRBV2	TRBD2	CASRPRTSGRSMYEQFF	TGTGCCAGCAGACCCCGGACTAGCGGGAGGAGTATGTATGAGCAGTTCTTC
TRBJ2-5	.	TRBV7-2	TRBD2	CASSHREASGTQYF	TGTGCCAGCAGCCACCGGGAGGCGAGCGGGACCCAGTACTTC
TRBJ2-7	.	TRBV7-7	TRBD1	CASSIGQGASYEQYF	TGTGCTAGCAGCATAGGACAGGGGGCCTCCTACGAGCAGTACTTC
TRBJ1-3	.	TRBV15	.	CATSRAGGNTIYF	TGTGCCACCAGCAGAGCCGGTGGAAACACCATATATTTT
TRBJ2-1	.	TRBV27	TRBD2	CASMAPTSGRGEQFF	TGTGCCAGCATGGCCCCCACTAGCGGGAGAGGTGAGCAGTTCTTC
TRBJ1-1	.	TRBV6-5	TRBD1	CASSYLPTGLNTEAFF	TGTGCCAGCAGTTACTTACCGACAGGGCTGAACACTGAAGCTTTCTTT
TRBJ1-5	.	TRBV7-2	.	CASSLRGRDQPQHF	TGTGCCAGCAGCTTAAGGGGCAGGGATCAGCCCCAGCATTTT
TRBJ2-5	.	TRBV7-9	TRBD1	CASSGLRRGLQETQYF	TGTGCCAGCAGCGGACTACGCAGGGGGCTCCAAGAGACCCAGTACTTC
TRBJ2-7	.	TRBV2	TRBD2	CASTPDILAGDEQYF	TGTGCCAGCACCCCAGATATTCTAGCGGGAGACGAGCAGTACTTC
TRBJ2-5	.	TRBV19	TRBD1	CASRLDRGQETQYF	TGTGCCAGTAGGCTGGACAGGGGGCAGGAGACCCAGTACTTC
TRBJ2-7	.	TRBV6-5	.	CASSYSGHTTYEQYF	TGTGCCAGCAGTTACTCGGGACATACTACCTACGAGCAGTACTTC
TRBJ1-5	.	TRBV28	TRBD1	CASTPRGQGAQPQHF	TGTGCCAGCACCCCTCGTGGGCAGGGGGCGCAGCCCCAGCATTTT
TRBJ1-5	.	TRBV28	.	CASTLPGYSNQPQHF	TGTGCCAGCACACTCCCAGGGTACTCTAATCAGCCCCAGCATTTT
TRBJ2-1	.	TRBV29-1	.	CSVSGSGSYNEQFF	TGCAGCGTCTCCGGCTCGGGCTCCTACAATGAGCAGTTCTTC
TRBJ2-7	.	TRBV6-1	.	CASSEALLAGASYEQYF	TGTGCCAGCAGTGAAGCGCTATTGGCAGGGGCCTCCTACGAGCAGTACTTC
TRBJ2-1	.	TRBV7-6	TRBD2	CASSSLGLAGVNEQFF	TGTGCCAGCAGCTCACTGGGACTAGCGGGAGTCAATGAGCAGTTCTTC
TRBJ2-7	few	TRBV19	.	CARSGSYEQYF	TGTGCCAGGTCGGGGAGCTACGAGCAGTACTTC
TRBJ1-4	.	TRBV27	TRBD1	CASSHDRGNEKLFF	TGTGCCAGCAGTCACGACAGGGGCAATGAAAAACTGTTTTTT
TRBJ1-5	.	TRBV10-2	TRBD1	CASRDRAWDQPQHF	TGCGCCAGCCGAGACAGGGCATGGGATCAGCCCCAGCATTTT
TRBJ2-3	.	TRBV7-2	.	CASSSQGDTQYF	TGTGCCAGCAGCTCCCAGGGAGATACGCAGTATTTT
TRBJ2-3	.	TRBV7-2	TRBD2	CASSSSGSPADTQYF	TGTGCCAGCAGCTCTAGCGGGAGCCCTGCAGATACGCAGTATTTT
TRBJ2-7	.	TRBV19	.	CASSMGSDYSEQYF	TGTGCCAGTAGTATGGGGTCCGACTACTCCGAGCAGTACTTC
TRBJ2-7	.	TRBV5-4	.	CASSSYQSYEQYF	TGTGCCAGCAGCTCCTACCAATCCTACGAGCAGTACTTC
TRBJ2-7	.	TRBV7-2	TRBD2	CASSFSGRLLSGEQYF	TGTGCCAGCAGCTTTAGCGGGAGGCTACTTTCTGGCGAGCAGTACTTC
TRBJ2-7	.	TRBV19	TRBD1	CASRPGQGAYEQYF	TGTGCCAGTAGACCGGGACAGGGGGCATACGAGCAGTACTTC
TRBJ2-5	.	TRBV11-2	TRBD2	CASSLGIRGGSGETQYF	TGTGCCAGCAGCTTAGGGATCCGGGGCGGGAGCGGGGAGACCCAGTACTTC
TRBJ1-2	few	TRBV2	TRBD1	CATAEGTGNYGYTF	TGTGCCACCGCAGAAGGGACAGGGAACTATGGCTACACCTTC
TRBJ2-3	.	TRBV2	TRBD2	CASRGTSGSDTQYF	TGTGCCAGCAGGGGGACTAGCGGGAGTGATACGCAGTATTTT
TRBJ2-3	.	TRBV18	TRBD1	CASSPGQGGTDTQYF	TGTGCCAGCTCACCTGGACAGGGGGGCACAGATACGCAGTATTTT
TRBJ1-1	.	TRBV15	.	CATSRDPRGTEAFF	TGTGCCACCAGCAGAGATCCTAGGGGGACTGAAGCTTTCTTT
TRBJ1-5	.	TRBV2	.	CASSLGGSPPQHF	TGTGCCAGCAGTCTCGGGGGTTCGCCGCCCCAGCATTTT